The 12 T cell receptor beta chains listed next were all sequenced from one sample in a study of CD8 T cells in Susac syndrome. cDNA came from approximately 0.5 to 1 ug RNA primed by random hexamers. TCRdb recomputed calls from the immunoSEQ multiplex PCR reads with MiXCR, one row per CDR3 protein. The sample consists of 150,000 to 200,000 distinct CDR3 sequences, roughly nine tenths of them appearing once. Sequencing input: CD4+ T cells from PBMCs. These receptor sequences come from a human donor with Susac syndrome.

This chain joins TRBV15 and TRBJ2-4; D gene uncertain. V shed 5 bases and J shed 5 bases, with 10 bases lying between them. Germline CDR1 LNHNV, CDR2 YYDKDF (reference sequence). The CDR3 runs to 13 residues. CDR3 DNA sequence: TGTGCCACCAGCTTTGCCGGGCAAAACATTCAGTACTTC. It codes for CATSFAGQNIQYF.

V usage is TRBV6-5 and J usage is TRBJ2-7; tentative D call: TRBD1 (6 bases). This CDR3 spans 12 amino acids. Germline V gene lookup returns CDR1 MNHEY and CDR2 SVGAGI. The germline V and J ends were trimmed by 7 bases and 4 bases, with 11 bases remaining between them. CDR3 DNA sequence: TGTGCCAGCAAGACCCAGGGGTACGAGCAGTACTTC. Amino acids: CASKTQGYEQYF.

This sequence joins TRBV20-1 and TRBJ2-5, with 13 bases lining up with TRBD2. The V and J ends lost 4 bases and 1 base, in that order; junction bases with no gene match: 3. CDR1 and CDR2 (germline): DFQATT, SNEGSKA (reference sequence). There are 15 residues in the CDR3. CDR3 bases: TGCAGTGCTACAGGACTAGCGGGGGCCCAAGAGACCCAGTACTTC. It encodes CSATGLAGAQETQYF.

The chain is built from TRBV30 and TRBJ1-3; possibly TRBD1 for D (5 bases). The CDR3 contains 15 residues. Trimming left V 0 bases short and J 4 bases short, with 13 bases between. Germline assignment: CDR1 GTSNPN and CDR2 SVGIG (reference sequence). CDR3 DNA: TGTGCCTGGAGTGTACGGGGGAGTGGGGGAAACACCATATATTTT. Its translation: CAWSVRGSGGNTIYF.

The CDR3 loop is CASSQETSLPSSYNSPLHF. The CDR3 DNA sequence: TGCGCCAGCAGCCAAGAGACAAGCCTTCCCAGCTCCTATAATTCACCCCTCCACTTT. The chain uses TRBV4-1 and TRBJ1-6; unclear D gene. Trimming left V 0 bases short and J 0 bases short, with 15 bases between. This CDR3 spans 19 amino acids. CDR1 and CDR2 (germline): MGHRA, YSYEKL.

The J gene is TRBJ2-4, the V gene TRBV5-1; 10 bases are shared with TRBD2. V trimming: 2 bases; J trimming: 5 bases; junction bases outside the gene matches: 13. Germline values: CDR1 SGHRS, CDR2 YFSETQ. The CDR3 consists of 18 residues. The CDR3, as DNA: TGCGCCAGCAGCTTCAAACCCGGGACTAGCGTGGGACAAAACATTCAGTACTTC. It is translated as CASSFKPGTSVGQNIQYF.

The CDR3 region has the DNA TGCGCCAGCAGCATGAATAGGGTTGACTATCCGTTCTTC. Translated, it gives CASSMNRVDYPFF. J is TRBJ2-1 and V is TRBV5-1; a weak D match, TRBD2 (5 bases). Trimming took 4 bases from V and 15 from J, leaving 20 bases between them. Germline lookup yields CDR1 SGHRS and CDR2 YFSETQ. The CDR3 extends over 13 amino acids.

The rearrangement links TRBV18 to TRBJ1-5; D uncertain. V gave up 1 base and J gave up 3 bases, with 10 bases separating them. CDR3 length: 15 amino acids. Germline values: CDR1 KGHSH, CDR2 LQKENI. This CDR3 is CASSPRGSSNQPQHF. The CDR3 bases are TGTGCCAGCTCACCACGGGGTTCCTCCAATCAGCCCCAGCATTTT. Looking up the rest from reference TRBV18 and TRBJ1-5 gives the full variable domain: NAGVMQNPRHLVRRRGQEARLRCSPMKGHSHVYWYRQLPEEGLKFMVYLQKENIIDESGMPKERFSAEFPKEGPSILRIQQVVRGDSAAYFCASSPRGSSNQPQHFGDGTRLSIL.

The genes are TRBV6-6 and TRBJ2-2; tentative D call: TRBD2 (6 bases). Germline CDR1 is MNHNY and CDR2 is SVGAGI (reference sequence). CDR3 length equals 16 residues. Trimming pared 4 bases from V and 6 bases from J, leaving 18 bases between. The CDR3 loop is CASSSRRGIDAGELFF. The CDR3 DNA reads as TGTGCCAGCAGTTCGCGACGGGGGATCGACGCCGGGGAGCTGTTTTTT.

This clonotype is a singleton in its sample. The genes are TRBV2 and TRBJ2-2, with 7 bases lining up with TRBD1. The germline CDR1 and CDR2 sequences are SNHLY and FYNNEI. The CDR3 extends over 15 amino acids. Losses at the gene ends were 6 bases for V and 5 bases for J; bases not matched to a gene: 9. The chain's CDR3 is CASRINTGATGELFF. The CDR3 region has the DNA TGTGCCAGCAGAATCAACACAGGGGCTACCGGGGAGCTGTTTTTT.

The chain employs TRBV6-1 and TRBJ1-1, with a tentative D call TRBD1 (6 bases). The CDR3 consists of 14 residues. V was shortened by 6 bases and J by 1 base, with 12 bases between the two germline ends. The V gene's germline CDR1 is MNHNS and CDR2 SASEGT. CDR3 protein: CASRKPGQNTEAFF. CDR3 DNA: TGTGCCAGCAGGAAACCGGGACAGAACACTGAAGCTTTCTTT.

This chain links TRBV20-1 with TRBJ2-1; no definite D call. V lost 4 bases to trimming and J lost 2 bases, with 9 bases between them. Germline V gene lookup returns CDR1 DFQATT and CDR2 SNEGSKA (reference sequence). This CDR3 region has 13 residues. The CDR3, as DNA: TGCAGTGCTAAATGGTCGGCCTACAATGAGCAGTTCTTC. Translating gives CSAKWSAYNEQFF.